This TCR beta chain was obtained from a study of hypomethylating agent response in myelodysplastic syndrome. The study, taken as a whole, reports: Responders gained more novel clonotypes; non-responders had more contracted clonotypes after treatment.

A remark on this clone: Antigen specificity is unknown.

Germline CDR1 and CDR2: ENHRY and SYGVKD. The CDR3 extends over 12 amino acids. Trimming left V 4 bases short and J 1 base short, with 3 bases between. Only in-frame clones appear in the TCRdb table, and some are missing; sequencing was by immunoSEQ multiplex PCR. Among 4,500 or so clones listed, under 90% were seen once. No T-cell subset sorting was done; bone marrow was analyzed in bulk. This chain links TRBV10-3 with TRBJ2-3; D ambiguous. The receptor's source is a human donor with myelodysplastic syndrome. The material sequenced was bone marrow, taken before or after starting hypomethylating agent treatment for myelodysplastic syndrome (not recorded which). The CDR3 reads CAISGGTDTQYF. CDR3 sequence (DNA): TGTGCCATCAGTGGGGGCACAGATACGCAGTATTTT.